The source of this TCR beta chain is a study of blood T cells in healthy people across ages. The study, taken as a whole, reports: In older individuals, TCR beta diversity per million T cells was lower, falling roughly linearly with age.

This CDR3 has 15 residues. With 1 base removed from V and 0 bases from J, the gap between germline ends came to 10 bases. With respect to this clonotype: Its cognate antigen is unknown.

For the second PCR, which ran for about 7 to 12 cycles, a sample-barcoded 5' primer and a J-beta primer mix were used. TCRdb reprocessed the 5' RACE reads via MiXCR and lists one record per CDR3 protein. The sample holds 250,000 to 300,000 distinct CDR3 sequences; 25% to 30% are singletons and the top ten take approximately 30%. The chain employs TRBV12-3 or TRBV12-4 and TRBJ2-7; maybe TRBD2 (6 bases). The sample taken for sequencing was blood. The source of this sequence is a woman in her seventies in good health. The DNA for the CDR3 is TGTGCCAGCAGTTTAGGGGGGAGGCGCTCCTACGAGCAGTACTTC. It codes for CASSLGGRRSYEQYF.